The 4 T cell receptor beta chains listed next were all sequenced from one sample in a study of blood T cell dynamics during melanoma immunotherapy. Time point noted: week 3, after first cycle of checkpoint inhibitor. The protocol was immunoSEQ multiplex PCR, while the TCRdb copy is restricted to in-frame clones and leaves out a portion. The sample holds roughly 5,900 clones, 65% to 85% seen once. This sample comprised blood, obtained from a patient treated with checkpoint blockade. These receptors were collected from a human donor with melanoma.

This chain links TRBV2 with TRBJ1-1, with 7 bases fitting TRBD1. This CDR3 has 17 amino acids. With V trimmed by 3 bases and J by 3 bases, 13 bases remained unmatched. The V gene's germline CDR1 is SNHLY and CDR2 FYNNEI. The CDR3 is CASSDWTGSHGDTEAFF. As DNA, the CDR3 is TGTGCCAGCAGTGACTGGACAGGATCTCACGGGGACACTGAAGCTTTCTTT.

Only one count was recorded for this clone. This chain uses TRBV7-2 with TRBJ2-7; TRBD2 matches 10 bases. The CDR3 contains 16 residues. Germline V gene sequence: CDR1 SGHTA, CDR2 FQGNSA. V shed 6 bases and J 7 bases; nucleotides not matched to a gene: 15. The CDR3, as DNA: TGTGCCAGCAGAACTGTCGGGGCTAGCGGGAGTAGGGAGCAGTACTTC. This translates into CASRTVGASGSREQYF.

V and J are TRBV5-8 and TRBJ1-4; D ambiguous. Between the trimmed V and J ends, which lost 0 bases and 6 bases, there was a span of 9 bases. Germline-derived CDR1 and CDR2 are SGHTS and YDEGEE. The CDR3 totals 14 residues. In DNA, the CDR3 is TGTGCCAGCAGCTTGGAAAGCTCTGATGAAAAACTGTTTTTT. Protein: CASSLESSDEKLFF.

The chain uses TRBV15 and TRBJ1-1; tentative D call: TRBD1 (6 bases). CDR1 is LNHNV, CDR2 YYDKDF, per germline (reference sequence). Between the trimmed V and J ends, which lost 2 bases and 2 bases, there was a span of 12 bases. The CDR3 has 15 amino acids. Written as DNA, the CDR3 is TGTGCCACCAGCAGACCGGACAGCCTTAACACTGAAGCTTTCTTT. Translation gives CATSRPDSLNTEAFF.